This is a list of T cell receptor beta chains from one sample in a study of cytomegalovirus exposure and HLA in healthy donors. Repertoires were generated with immunoSEQ multiplex PCR, while TCRdb's copy carries only in-frame clones and drops some. The table includes nearly 200,000 clones, 84% detected once. The specimen sequenced was PBMCs. These receptors were collected from a woman aged 30 to 39 in good health and CMV-seropositive. The CDR3 runs from the conserved cysteine through the conserved F or W. Fields, in order: V gene, clone size, D gene, J gene, CDR3 DNA, CDR3 protein. The D gene is left open where the match is weak. Not every row has a clone size; where given, it reads once, few, many or a size class.

V: TRBV5-1; size: once; D: NA; J: TRBJ2-6; DNA: TGCGCCAGCAGCTTGCGTGTCACTACTGGGGCCAACGTCCTGACTTTC; CDR3: CASSLRVTTGANVLTF
V: TRBV27; size: NA; D: TRBD1; J: TRBJ2-7; DNA: TGTGCCAGCGTAGCCACAGACGGGGGGACAGGGCCCTACGAGCAGTACTTC; CDR3: CASVATDGGTGPYEQYF
V: TRBV30; size: NA; D: NA; J: TRBJ2-3; DNA: TGTGCCTGGAGTGAGCAGGGGACGGATACGCAGTATTTT; CDR3: CAWSEQGTDTQYF
V: TRBV6-1; size: NA; D: NA; J: TRBJ1-5; DNA: TGTGCCAGCAGTGAATTAGGGACAAATCAGCCCCAGCATTTT; CDR3: CASSELGTNQPQHF
V: TRBV18; size: NA; D: TRBD1; J: TRBJ2-2; DNA: TGTGCCAGCTCAACAGACAGGGGCGTCACCGGGGAGCTGTTTTTT; CDR3: CASSTDRGVTGELFF
V: TRBV6-1; size: NA; D: TRBD1; J: TRBJ2-7; DNA: TGTGCCAGCAGTGAAGACAGGGGCGGCGAGCAGTACTTC; CDR3: CASSEDRGGEQYF
V: TRBV18; size: NA; D: TRBD2; J: TRBJ2-2; DNA: TGTGCCAGCTCACCCAGCGGGAGTCCAGACACCGGGGAGCTGTTTTTT; CDR3: CASSPSGSPDTGELFF
V: TRBV5-1; size: NA; D: TRBD2; J: TRBJ2-2; DNA: TGCGCCAGCAGCCTAGCGGGAGAGAACACCGGGGAGCTGTTTTTT; CDR3: CASSLAGENTGELFF
V: TRBV9; size: NA; D: TRBD2; J: TRBJ2-1; DNA: TGTGCCAGCAGCGTAGCACTAGCGGGAGGGCCCCATGAGCAGTTCTTC; CDR3: CASSVALAGGPHEQFF
V: TRBV2; size: NA; D: TRBD2; J: TRBJ2-1; DNA: TGTGCCAGCAGTGATACGGGACTAGCGAATAACAATGAGCAGTTCTTC; CDR3: CASSDTGLANNNEQFF
V: TRBV27; size: once; D: NA; J: TRBJ2-3; DNA: TGTGCCAGCAGTTTATTCGGGTCGGCACTAAGCACAGATACGCAGTATTTT; CDR3: CASSLFGSALSTDTQYF
V: TRBV5-8; size: NA; D: NA; J: TRBJ1-1; DNA: TGTGCCAGCAGCTTGGTTTTACCTTCGCGCCCTGAAGCTTTCTTT; CDR3: CASSLVLPSRPEAFF
V: TRBV14; size: NA; D: NA; J: TRBJ2-3; DNA: TGTGCCAGCAGCCAAGCCTCCAGGGGAAATACGCAGTATTTT; CDR3: CASSQASRGNTQYF
V: TRBV19; size: NA; D: NA; J: TRBJ1-1; DNA: TGTGCCAGTAGTCCGTACCGGGACATATACACTGAAGCTTTCTTT; CDR3: CASSPYRDIYTEAFF
V: TRBV10-2; size: NA; D: TRBD2; J: TRBJ2-1; DNA: TGCGCCAGCAGTGATCAAGCGGGGCGTACCTACAATGAGCAGTTCTTC; CDR3: CASSDQAGRTYNEQFF
V: TRBV6-5; size: NA; D: TRBD2; J: TRBJ2-3; DNA: TGTGCCAGCGGGTCTAGCGGGACCGCCACAGATACGCAGTATTTT; CDR3: CASGSSGTATDTQYF
V: TRBV4-2; size: NA; D: NA; J: TRBJ2-7; DNA: TGTGCCAGCAGCCAGGCGGCCAACGTCGACTACGAGCAGTACTTC; CDR3: CASSQAANVDYEQYF
V: TRBV6-5; size: NA; D: NA; J: TRBJ2-3; DNA: TGTGCCAGCAGTCCCACTGGCACAGATACGCAGTATTTT; CDR3: CASSPTGTDTQYF
V: TRBV29-1; size: NA; D: NA; J: TRBJ1-2; DNA: TGCAGCGTTGGCGGGTCGGAGCGTGGCTACACCTTC; CDR3: CSVGGSERGYTF
V: TRBV7-9; size: NA; D: NA; J: TRBJ2-7; DNA: TGTGCCAGCAGCTGGTCGGGTTACGAGCAGTACTTC; CDR3: CASSWSGYEQYF
V: TRBV6-4; size: NA; D: TRBD1; J: TRBJ2-1; DNA: TGTGCCAGCAGTGAACAGGGGAACTACAATGAGCAGTTCTTC; CDR3: CASSEQGNYNEQFF
V: TRBV6-1; size: NA; D: NA; J: TRBJ1-5; DNA: TGTGCCAGCAGTGAAGGGGGACTAATCATTTCCCAGCATTTT; CDR3: CASSEGGLIISQHF
V: TRBV27; size: NA; D: NA; J: TRBJ2-1; DNA: TGTGCCAGCAGTTTTCTGCAGGAGCAGTTCTTC; CDR3: CASSFLQEQFF
V: TRBV9; size: NA; D: TRBD2; J: TRBJ2-7; DNA: TGTGCCAGCAGCGCGCGGGAGCTAAGCGAGCAGTACTTC; CDR3: CASSARELSEQYF
V: TRBV6-5; size: NA; D: NA; J: TRBJ2-6; DNA: TGTGCCAGCAGTTATCGACAGGTCTCTGGGGCCAACGTCCTGACTTTC; CDR3: CASSYRQVSGANVLTF
V: TRBV6-6; size: NA; D: TRBD1; J: TRBJ1-2; DNA: TGTGCCAGCAGTCGACAGGGGGATTATGGCTACACCTTC; CDR3: CASSRQGDYGYTF
V: TRBV7-9; size: NA; D: TRBD2; J: TRBJ2-3; DNA: TGTGCCAGCAGGGGGTCGGCTATAGCGGGATTACCCTACACAGATACGCAGTATTTT; CDR3: CASRGSAIAGLPYTDTQYF
V: TRBV10-2; size: NA; D: NA; J: TRBJ1-5; DNA: TGCGCCAGCAGTCCGGGACTCCCCTATCAGCCCCAGCATTTT; CDR3: CASSPGLPYQPQHF
V: TRBV19; size: once; D: TRBD1; J: TRBJ1-1; DNA: TGTGCCAGTAGTCAGGGACAGGGAGGCACTGAAGCTTTCTTT; CDR3: CASSQGQGGTEAFF
V: TRBV5-1; size: NA; D: TRBD2; J: TRBJ2-7; DNA: TGCGCCAGCAGCTTTACGGGAGGGAGCTCCGAGCAGTACTTC; CDR3: CASSFTGGSSEQYF
V: TRBV19; size: NA; D: TRBD1; J: TRBJ2-7; DNA: TGTGCCAGCGTCTCGGGACAGGGTTACGAGCAGTACTTC; CDR3: CASVSGQGYEQYF
V: TRBV29-1; size: NA; D: NA; J: TRBJ2-3; DNA: TGCAGCGTTCAACCTCTAAAAAGCACAGATACGCAGTATTTT; CDR3: CSVQPLKSTDTQYF
V: TRBV11-2; size: once; D: TRBD2; J: TRBJ2-7; DNA: TGTGCCAGCATGGGGACTAGCGGGAGGCGGTTGGGGGAGCAGTACTTC; CDR3: CASMGTSGRRLGEQYF
V: TRBV19; size: NA; D: NA; J: TRBJ1-2; DNA: TGTGCCAGTAGTGGCTTTTTGGCCGATGGCTACACCTTC; CDR3: CASSGFLADGYTF
V: TRBV5-1; size: NA; D: TRBD1; J: TRBJ2-1; DNA: TGCGCCAGCAGCTTGGGACAGGGGGCCAATGAGCAGTTCTTC; CDR3: CASSLGQGANEQFF
V: TRBV19; size: few; D: NA; J: TRBJ1-2; DNA: TGTGCCAGTAGTATGGAACAGGACTATGGCTACACCTTC; CDR3: CASSMEQDYGYTF